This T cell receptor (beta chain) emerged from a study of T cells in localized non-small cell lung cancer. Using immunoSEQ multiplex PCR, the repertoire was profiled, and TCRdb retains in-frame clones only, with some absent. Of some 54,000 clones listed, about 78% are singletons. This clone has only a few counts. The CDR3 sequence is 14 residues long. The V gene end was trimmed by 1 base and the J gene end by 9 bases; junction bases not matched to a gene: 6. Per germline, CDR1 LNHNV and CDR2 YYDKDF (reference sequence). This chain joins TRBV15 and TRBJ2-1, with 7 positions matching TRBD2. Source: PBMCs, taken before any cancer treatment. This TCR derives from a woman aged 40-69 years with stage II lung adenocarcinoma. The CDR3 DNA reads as TGTGCCACCAGCAGAGGGGGACTATTGGGTGAGCAGTTCTTC. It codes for CATSRGGLLGEQFF.